The 8 T cell receptor beta chains reported below all come from one sample, sequenced in a study of cytomegalovirus exposure and HLA in healthy donors (dated by TCRdb to about 2017). Libraries were built with the immunoSEQ multiplex PCR assay. For the multiplex PCR, a mixture combining 60 forward primers for TCR Vbeta segments and 13 reverse primers for TCR Jbeta segments was used. This is the immuneACCESS table as TCRdb keeps it, with only in-frame sequences that have V and J called. A part of the clones is gone; compared with another copy, unresolved V genes explain less than half, and the rest is unexplained. The sample table contains 90,000 to 150,000 clones; only one count was recorded for around three quarters of them. The top ten clones comprise less than 4% of the sample. The specimen sequenced was PBMCs. All receptors derive from a woman in her twenties or thirties in good health and CMV-seropositive.

The chain combines TRBV9 with TRBJ2-3; TRBD2 aligns across 10 bases. CDR3 length: 16 residues. Germline V CDR1 and CDR2: SGDLS, YYNGEE. Unmatched junction bases numbered 9, after V lost 0 bases and J lost 8 bases. The CDR3 DNA follows: TGTGCCAGCAGCGTAGTTAGCGGGGGGTCGGATCGTACGCAGTATTTT. It codes for CASSVVSGGSDRTQYF.

In DNA form, the CDR3 reads TGTGCCATCAAAGGACAGGCGGGAACTGAAGCTTTCTTT. Protein: CAIKGQAGTEAFF. The chain has TRBV10-3 and TRBJ1-1, with TRBD1 matching over 7 bases. J lost 5 bases, V lost 7 bases, and 7 bases had no gene match. Germline V lookup: CDR1 ENHRY, CDR2 SYGVKD. The CDR3 is made up of 13 amino acids.

CDR3 coding DNA: TGCGCCAGCAGCCAGTCGGGGAAATCCTATAATTCACCCCTCCACTTT. As protein: CASSQSGKSYNSPLHF. This rearrangement joins TRBV4-3 to TRBJ1-6; D remains ambiguous. Per germline, CDR1 LGHNA and CDR2 YSLEER. The V gene lost 3 bases and the J gene lost 1 base, with 10 bases spanning the gap. The CDR3 runs to 16 residues.

This clone showed up just a few times. The chain has TRBV2 and TRBJ1-5, with D perhaps matching TRBD1 (5 bases). The germline gives CDR1 SNHLY, CDR2 FYNNEI. V lost 1 base and J 5 bases, leaving 6 bases between the germline ends. This CDR3 spans 13 amino acids. The CDR3, as DNA: TGTGCCAGCAGTGAAGTAGGGGATCAGCCCCAGCATTTT. This encodes CASSEVGDQPQHF.

The gene calls are TRBV7-2 and TRBJ2-1; 8 bases agree with TRBD1. The CDR3 runs to 13 residues. CDR1 and CDR2 from the germline V gene are SGHTA and FQGNSA. J gave up 7 bases and V 3 bases, and 2 bases lay outside the gene matches. CDR3 in amino acids: CASSLDRENEQFF. Written as DNA, the CDR3 is TGTGCCAGCAGCTTGGACAGGGAAAATGAGCAGTTCTTC.

This clone was seen a handful of times. The V and J genes are TRBV30 and TRBJ2-1, with TRBD2 matching 12 bases. In germline, CDR1 is GTSNPN, CDR2 SVGIG (reference sequence). V shed 3 bases and J 7 bases; nucleotides not matched to a gene: 4. This CDR3 spans 14 amino acids. CDR3 residues: CAWSSTSGRNEQFF. In nucleotides, the CDR3 is TGTGCCTGGAGCTCGACTAGCGGGAGAAATGAGCAGTTCTTC. Combining the CDR3 with reference TRBV30 and TRBJ2-1 gives the whole variable domain SQTIHQWPATLVQPVGSPLSLECTVEGTSNPNLYWYRQAAGRGLQLLFYSVGIGQISSEVPQNLSASRPQDRQFILSSKKLLLSDSGFYLCAWSSTSGRNEQFFGPGTRLTVL.

This clone has more than one count but fewer than ten. This rearrangement joins TRBV7-9 to TRBJ1-4, with D unclear. The CDR3 totals 14 residues. Germline assignment: CDR1 SEHNR and CDR2 FQNEAQ (reference sequence). Trimming stripped 7 bases from V and 4 bases from J, with 13 bases between. The CDR3 DNA follows: TGTGCCAGCACTACTGCGGGGTTTAATGAAAAACTGTTTTTT. This translates into CASTTAGFNEKLFF.

This clone has only a few counts. This chain links TRBV7-9 with TRBJ2-7; possible D gene TRBD2, 5 bases. CDR3 length: 13 residues. The ends were cut back, 1 base at V and 5 bases at J, with 9 bases in the middle. Germline CDR1 reads SEHNR; CDR2 reads FQNEAQ (reference sequence). CDR3 loop: CASSLGGYHEQYF. CDR3 nucleotides: TGTGCCAGCAGCTTAGGAGGGTACCACGAGCAGTACTTC. Complete variable domain (other parts from reference TRBV7-9 and TRBJ2-7): DTGVSQNPRHKITKRGQNVTFRCDPISEHNRLYWYRQTLGQGPEFLTYFQNEAQLEKSRLLSDRFSAERPKGSFSTLEIQRTEQGDSAMYLCASSLGGYHEQYFGPGTRLTVT.